A single sample gave rise to the 32 T cell receptor beta chains below, sequenced in a study of cytomegalovirus exposure and HLA in healthy donors. The PCR made use of 60 Vbeta and 13 Jbeta primers. Data came from immunoSEQ multiplex PCR; TCRdb stores just in-frame clones and leaves some out. The data show about 150,000 clones, with about 75% seen just once and 1.7% held by the top ten. The sample comprised PBMCs. The receptors here all came from a woman in her 30s in good health and CMV-seronegative.

This clone was counted at least ten times. The chain has TRBV6-1 and TRBJ2-7, with D perhaps TRBD2 (5 bases). The CDR3 covers 15 residues. Germline assignment: CDR1 MNHNS and CDR2 SASEGT. The V end lost 4 bases, the J end lost 0 bases, and 13 bases lay between the germline ends. DNA of the CDR3: TGTGCCAGCAGTGGAGGAGAGGGCAGCTCCTACGAGCAGTACTTC. Translating gives CASSGGEGSSYEQYF.

V and J are TRBV27 and TRBJ1-5; 9 nucleotides align to TRBD1. The germline CDR1 and CDR2 sequences are MNHEY and SMNVEV (reference sequence). J was trimmed by 1 base and V by 4 bases; bases with no gene match: 5. The length of the CDR3 is 16 residues. The CDR3 DNA is TGTGCCAGCAGTTCCTTCGACAGGGGGAGCAATCAGCCCCAGCATTTT. Its translation is CASSSFDRGSNQPQHF.

J is TRBJ1-6 and V is TRBV30; 10 bases line up with TRBD1. This CDR3 contains 13 residues. With V trimmed by 7 bases and J by 7 bases, 4 bases remained unmatched. Germline CDR1 is GTSNPN and CDR2 is SVGIG (reference sequence). CDR3 loop: CASSDRGNSPLHF. CDR3 in DNA: TGTGCCTCCTCGGACAGGGGGAATTCACCCCTCCACTTT.

The chain is built from TRBV11-2 and TRBJ2-7; 7 positions agree with TRBD2. Germline trimming cut 4 bases from V and 0 bases from J; bases unmatched to any gene: 9. The CDR3 runs 16 residues. CDR1 is SGHAT, CDR2 FQNNGV, per germline. The CDR3 DNA follows: TGTGCCAGCAGCTACCCCCGCCGGGGGGACTCCTACGAGCAGTACTTC. This translates into CASSYPRRGDSYEQYF.

The chain employs TRBV19 and TRBJ1-5; 7 bases line up with TRBD1. The CDR3 totals 16 residues. Looked up from germline, CDR1 is LNHDA and CDR2 is SQIVND (reference sequence). V gave up 5 bases and J gave up 2 bases; unmatched junction bases: 9. The CDR3 sequence: CASSLTGRGGNQPQHF. CDR3 nucleotide sequence: TGTGCCAGTAGTCTGACAGGGCGGGGCGGCAATCAGCCCCAGCATTTT.

V gene TRBV6-1 combines with J gene TRBJ1-4, with a tentative D call TRBD1 (5 bases). This CDR3 has 13 residues. CDR1 MNHNS and CDR2 SASEGT come from the germline V gene. Trimming took 3 bases from V and 10 from J, leaving 12 bases between them. The CDR3 loop is CASSDGTAGKLFF. The CDR3 coding sequence is TGTGCCAGCAGTGATGGGACTGCAGGAAAACTGTTTTTT.

This sequence joins TRBV5-6 and TRBJ2-1; TRBD1 matches at 8 bases. From germline, CDR1 is SGHDT and CDR2 YYEEEE. Trimming at V came to 7 bases and at J to 11 bases, leaving 5 bases not matched to a gene. This CDR3 has 11 amino acids. The CDR3, as DNA: TGTGCCAGCGGGGGACAGGACCAGCAGTTCTTC. Its protein product is CASGGQDQQFF.

This clone has just a few counts. This rearrangement joins TRBV25-1 to TRBJ2-7; 7 bases align to TRBD2. J lost 2 bases, V lost 4 bases, and 11 bases had no gene match. From germline, CDR1 is MGHDK and CDR2 SYGVNS. The CDR3 has 16 residues. CDR3 bases: TGTGCCAGCAGTGGGCCGCGGGCGGCGGGGGCCTACGAGCAGTACTTC. It codes for CASSGPRAAGAYEQYF.

The rearrangement joins TRBV6-5 to TRBJ1-6; no firm D call. The germline gives CDR1 MNHEY, CDR2 SVGAGI. The V end lost 2 bases, the J end lost 10 bases, and 9 bases lay between the germline ends. There are 13 residues in the CDR3. CDR3 amino acids: CASSYEVGSPLHF. CDR3 bases: TGTGCCAGCAGTTACGAAGTGGGCTCACCCCTCCACTTT.

The chain joins TRBV9 to TRBJ2-2, with D possibly TRBD2 on 5 matching bases. The germline V gene encodes CDR1 SGDLS and CDR2 YYNGEE. Trimming took off 0 bases at V and 4 bases at J, with 10 bases between the two ends. The CDR3 spans 15 residues. The CDR3 bases are TGTGCCAGCAGCGTAGCTTCTGCGGGCACCGGGGAGCTGTTTTTT. Translation gives CASSVASAGTGELFF.

The chain couples TRBV7-2 to TRBJ1-6; unclear D gene. Deletions cut 3 bases from V and 7 bases from J, with 10 bases between. Germline V gives CDR1 SGHTA, CDR2 FQGNSA. This CDR3 contains 14 residues. The CDR3 spells CASSFGVSNSPLHF. As DNA, the CDR3 is TGTGCCAGCAGCTTCGGGGTCAGCAATTCACCCCTCCACTTT.

The rearrangement joins TRBV9 to TRBJ1-1; D unclear. The CDR3 sequence is 14 residues long. Deletions cut 2 bases from V and 1 base from J, with 9 bases between. In germline, CDR1 is SGDLS, CDR2 YYNGEE. The CDR3 reads CASSVIEENTEAFF. The CDR3 DNA sequence: TGTGCCAGCAGCGTTATCGAGGAGAACACTGAAGCTTTCTTT.

This chain connects TRBV9 to TRBJ2-5; D might be TRBD1 (8 bases). Trimming stripped 2 bases from V and 5 bases from J, with 16 bases between. Germline V gene lookup returns CDR1 SGDLS and CDR2 YYNGEE. The CDR3 has 15 residues. CDR3 protein: CASSVGQGGLETQYF. As DNA, the CDR3 is TGTGCCAGCAGCGTTGGACAGGGAGGGCTCGAGACCCAGTACTTC.

This clone was seen many times. The rearrangement uses TRBV6-1 and TRBJ2-1, with D tentatively TRBD2 (6 bases). V was clipped by 3 bases and J by 8 bases, with 14 bases between them. Germline V gives CDR1 MNHNS, CDR2 SASEGT. This CDR3 comprises 14 residues. This CDR3 reads CASSDVGEVDEQFF. In DNA form, the CDR3 reads TGTGCCAGCAGTGATGTCGGGGAGGTTGATGAGCAGTTCTTC.

The table lists this clone with a count of one. The rearrangement links TRBV6-5 to TRBJ2-7; TRBD1 aligns across 11 bases. The CDR3 totals 15 residues. The junction had 7 bases not matched to a gene; V was cut back by 5 bases and J by 4 bases. In germline, CDR1 is MNHEY, CDR2 SVGAGI. CDR3 coding DNA: TGTGCCAGCAGTCAACGGACAGGGGGCCGGTACGAGCAGTACTTC. This translates into CASSQRTGGRYEQYF.

This clone has a single count. The rearrangement uses TRBV6-5 and TRBJ1-4, with TRBD1 identical over 7 bases. The germline V gene has CDR1 MNHEY and CDR2 SVGAGI. CDR3 length: 15 residues. V dropped 2 bases and J dropped 0; count of bases not matched to a gene: 0. The CDR3 sequence: CASSYTGATNEKLFF. The CDR3 DNA sequence: TGTGCCAGCAGTTACACAGGGGCAACTAATGAAAAACTGTTTTTT.

The rearrangement links TRBV19 to TRBJ2-2; perhaps TRBD1 as D (6 bases). Germline V lookup: CDR1 LNHDA, CDR2 SQIVND (reference sequence). V lost 7 bases and J 1 base, leaving 10 bases between the germline ends. The CDR3 covers 14 residues. The CDR3, as DNA: TGTGCCAGTACCCTGGACAGGAACACCGGGGAGCTGTTTTTT. This sequence encodes CASTLDRNTGELFF.

As regards this clone: The identical CDR3 is also encoded by other nucleotide sequences in the sample. The chain recombines TRBV5-1 with TRBJ1-6; D unresolved. V was shortened by 1 base and J by 7 bases, with 9 bases between the two germline ends. CDR3 length equals 14 residues. The germline gives CDR1 SGHRS, CDR2 YFSETQ. The CDR3 nucleotides are TGCGCCAGCAGCTTGAACAGAAACAATTCACCCCTCCACTTT. Translated: CASSLNRNNSPLHF.

The chain couples TRBV7-8 to TRBJ1-5, with 9 bases lining up with TRBD1. The CDR3 length is 16 residues. CDR1 and CDR2 from the germline V gene are SGHVS and FQNEAQ. With 4 bases clipped from V and 5 bases from J, the junction kept 9 bases outside the gene matches. The CDR3 DNA reads TGTGCCAGCAGCTCCTTTAGACAGGGGGTATATCAGCCCCAGCATTTT. Protein: CASSSFRQGVYQPQHF.

The V call is TRBV12-5, the J call TRBJ1-2; 9 positions agree with TRBD1. Losses at the gene ends were 1 base for V and 4 bases for J; bases not matched to a gene: 10. The CDR3 length is 17 residues. Germline CDR1 and CDR2: LGHNT and FRNRAP. CDR3 in amino acids: CASGLGNRGREAYGYTF. The CDR3 DNA follows: TGTGCTAGTGGTTTGGGAAACAGGGGGCGCGAGGCCTATGGCTACACCTTC. The full variable domain, in which reference TRBV12-5 and TRBJ1-2 provide the parts outside the CDR3, is DARVTQTPRHKVTEMGQEVTMRCQPILGHNTVFWYRQTMMQGLELLAYFRNRAPLDDSGMPKDRFSAEMPDATLATLKIQPSEPRDSAVYFCASGLGNRGREAYGYTFGSGTRLTVV.

This sequence joins TRBV15 and TRBJ1-5, with 11 bases aligning to TRBD1. The V segment lost 0 bases and the J segment 4 bases; nucleotides outside the gene matches: 2. The CDR3 runs to 16 residues. Germline V gene data show CDR1 as LNHNV and CDR2 as YYDKDF (reference sequence). The CDR3 spells CATSRDGQGANQPQHF. The CDR3 region has the DNA TGTGCCACCAGCAGAGACGGACAGGGGGCTAATCAGCCCCAGCATTTT.

The chain carries TRBV7-9 and TRBJ2-1, with D maybe TRBD2 (6 bases). Between the trimmed V and J ends, which lost 5 bases and 0 bases, there was a span of 17 bases. The CDR3 consists of 17 residues. CDR1 is SEHNR, CDR2 FQNEAQ, per germline (reference sequence). The CDR3, as DNA: TGTGCCAGCAGCCCCATGGATGGGGGGACCTCCTACAATGAGCAGTTCTTC. It specifies CASSPMDGGTSYNEQFF.

This clone was picked up one time. The chain combines TRBV28 with TRBJ2-7; perhaps TRBD2 as D (6 bases). Trimming took off 2 bases at V and 4 bases at J, with 6 bases between the two ends. This CDR3 has 12 amino acids. CDR1 and CDR2 from the germline V gene are MDHEN and SYDVKM. DNA for the CDR3: TGTGCCAGCAGTTTACTAGCGTACGAGCAGTACTTC. Its protein product is CASSLLAYEQYF.

This chain joins TRBV5-6 and TRBJ2-7, with a tentative D call TRBD1 (6 bases). The CDR3 is 13 residues long. The germline gives CDR1 SGHDT, CDR2 YYEEEE. V was pared by 1 base and J by 4 bases, with 9 bases between. The CDR3 sequence: CASSLFQGYEQYF. Here the CDR3 DNA reads TGTGCCAGCAGCTTGTTTCAGGGGTACGAGCAGTACTTC.

Here the CDR3 reads CASSLPGESYGYTF. DNA of the CDR3: TGTGCCAGCAGCCTCCCAGGGGAAAGCTATGGCTACACCTTC. The chain uses TRBV5-4 and TRBJ1-2, with TRBD1 as a possible D gene (6 bases). This CDR3 contains 14 residues. Germline values: CDR1 SGHNT, CDR2 YYREEE (reference sequence). Trimming removed 4 bases at V and 4 bases at J, with 14 bases between.

The chain links TRBV6-1 to TRBJ2-7; TRBD1 might be the D (7 bases). CDR3 length equals 14 residues. V was trimmed by 0 bases and J by 6 bases, leaving 12 bases between them. CDR1 and CDR2 from the germline V gene are MNHNS and SASEGT. The CDR3 loop reads CASSEAVQGGEQYF. The CDR3, as DNA: TGTGCCAGCAGTGAAGCTGTTCAGGGGGGCGAGCAGTACTTC.

This clone came up once. The CDR3 coding sequence is TGTGCCAGCAGTTTATCCCCGGTTACAGGGGGCTATGGCTACACCTTC. Translating it yields CASSLSPVTGGYGYTF. The chain carries TRBV27 and TRBJ1-2; 8 bases are a match to TRBD1. This CDR3 comprises 16 residues. Germline CDR1 MNHEY, CDR2 SMNVEV (reference sequence). V was pared by 0 bases and J by 4 bases, with 7 bases of the junction left unmatched.

This clone was observed a few times. The chain is built from TRBV2 and TRBJ1-1; the D is unclear. Germline CDR1 SNHLY, CDR2 FYNNEI. Trimming removed 7 bases from V and 1 base from J, with 13 bases in between. The CDR3 covers 14 residues. CDR3 sequence reads: CASIPFGGNTEAFF. The DNA of the CDR3 is TGTGCCAGCATCCCCTTCGGAGGGAACACTGAAGCTTTCTTT.

The chain has TRBV11-2 and TRBJ1-1; TRBD1 aligns across 7 bases. The CDR3 extends over 14 amino acids. Germline assignment: CDR1 SGHAT and CDR2 FQNNGV. The trim removed 1 base at V and 5 bases at J, leaving 4 bases unmatched. This chain's CDR3 is CASSLGGGQTEAFF. CDR3 sequence (DNA): TGTGCCAGCAGCTTAGGAGGGGGCCAGACTGAAGCTTTCTTT.

The J gene is TRBJ2-1, the V gene TRBV4-3, with 11 bases lining up with TRBD2. This CDR3 region has 17 residues. Germline values: CDR1 LGHNA, CDR2 YSLEER. With 4 bases clipped from V and 3 bases from J, the junction kept 8 bases outside the gene matches. CDR3 loop: CASSPWASGGYYNEQFF. As DNA, the CDR3 is TGCGCCAGCAGCCCCTGGGCTAGCGGGGGGTACTACAATGAGCAGTTCTTC.

In its sample, this clone was seen once. This chain joins TRBV6-5 and TRBJ1-1, with TRBD1 as a possible D gene (6 bases). The CDR3 loop spans 12 amino acids. Germline V gives CDR1 MNHEY, CDR2 SVGAGI. The V end lost 6 bases, the J end lost 7 bases, and 12 bases lay between the germline ends. This CDR3 reads CASSPGQLEAFF. CDR3 DNA sequence: TGTGCCAGCAGCCCCGGACAGCTTGAAGCTTTCTTT.

The rearrangement uses TRBV6-5 and TRBJ1-1; perhaps TRBD1 as D (6 bases). This CDR3 is built from 15 residues. Germline CDR1 reads MNHEY; CDR2 reads SVGAGI. Trimming took off 0 bases at V and 2 bases at J, with 10 bases between the two ends. CDR3 sequence: CASSYSAGANTEAFF. CDR3 sequence (DNA): TGTGCCAGCAGTTACTCCGCAGGGGCTAACACTGAAGCTTTCTTT.